Detailed here is one T cell receptor beta chain. These data are taken from a study of T cell responses to AZD1222 COVID-19 vaccine. The CDR3 consists of 16 residues. In germline, CDR1 is SGHVS, CDR2 FNYEAQ. V was pared by 3 bases and J by 3 bases, with 18 bases between. Data came from immunoSEQ multiplex PCR; TCRdb stores just in-frame clones and leaves some out. The data hold around 200,000 clones, with 85% to 90% observed a single time. The V gene is TRBV7-6, the J gene TRBJ2-7; D tentatively reads TRBD1 or TRBD2 (5 bases each). This TCR derives from an adult in good health. The sample here was peripheral blood, taken on day 0 of AZD1222 vaccination. The CDR3 spells CASSFSPGRNYYEQYF. As DNA, the CDR3 is TGTGCCAGCAGCTTTTCTCCGGGACGTAACTACTACGAGCAGTACTTC.